This is a list of T cell receptor beta chains from one sample in a study of OX40 agonist ivuxolimab in advanced cancers. The protocol was immunoSEQ multiplex PCR, while the TCRdb copy is restricted to in-frame clones and leaves out a portion. The sample lists around 26,000 clones; approximately 80% were seen once. The sample here was CD4+ or CD8+ T cells sorted from blood, taken in a trial of the OX40 agonist ivuxolimab. Receptors were obtained from an adult with an advanced solid tumor such as melanoma, head and neck, liver or kidney cancer. The CDR3 runs from the conserved cysteine through the conserved F or W. D genes are given only for firm matches. The size of a clone is reported for some rows only, either as once, few or many, or as a class for expanded clones.

abundance	d_gene	j_gene	v_gene	CDR3aa	CDR3nt
once	.	TRBJ2-3	TRBV25-1	CASSEFRGTQYF	TGTGCCAGCAGTGAATTCAGGGGTACGCAGTATTTT
.	TRBD1	TRBJ2-7	TRBV6-6	CASSYSTGSEQYF	TGTGCCAGCAGTTACTCGACAGGGTCCGAGCAGTACTTC
once	.	TRBJ1-4	TRBV9	CASSARGSDEKLFF	TGTGCCAGCAGCGCCAGGGGATCTGATGAAAAACTGTTTTTT
medium-sized	TRBD1	TRBJ1-1	TRBV9	CASSVADRGKVAFF	TGTGCCAGCAGCGTAGCCGACAGGGGAAAGGTAGCTTTCTTT
.	TRBD1	TRBJ1-4	TRBV15	CATSTGQINEKLFF	TGTGCCACCAGCACGGGACAGATAAATGAAAAACTGTTTTTT
.	.	TRBJ2-3	TRBV12-5	CASGTDRSPADTQYF	TGTGCTAGTGGTACCGACAGGTCCCCCGCAGATACGCAGTATTTT
.	TRBD1	TRBJ2-5	TRBV5-6	CASSLRGQGGETQYF	TGTGCCAGCAGCTTGAGGGGACAGGGAGGGGAGACCCAGTACTTC
.	.	TRBJ2-1	TRBV25-1	CASSASTGLAPGNEQFF	TGTGCCAGCAGTGCGTCGACAGGGCTAGCGCCGGGCAATGAGCAGTTCTTC
.	TRBD2	TRBJ2-1	TRBV25-1	CASSEPRRGDNEQFF	TGTGCCAGCAGTGAGCCAAGGCGGGGGGACAATGAGCAGTTCTTC
few	TRBD1	TRBJ2-7	TRBV2	CASRTGTVSYEQYF	TGTGCCAGCAGGACCGGGACAGTTTCCTACGAGCAGTACTTC
once	TRBD1	TRBJ2-7	TRBV5-4	CASSMGQGGEQYF	TGTGCCAGCAGCATGGGACAGGGAGGCGAGCAGTACTTC
.	.	TRBJ1-2	TRBV5-6	CASRESGTSYGYTF	TGTGCCAGCAGAGAGTCCGGGACAAGTTATGGCTACACCTTC
once	TRBD2	TRBJ2-1	TRBV5-4	CASSRGLAGYNEQFF	TGTGCCAGCAGCAGAGGGCTAGCGGGCTACAATGAGCAGTTCTTC
.	TRBD1	TRBJ2-3	TRBV7-3	CASSSRQGEYTQYF	TGTGCCAGCAGCTCCAGACAGGGAGAGTATACGCAGTATTTT
few	.	TRBJ1-3	TRBV7-7	CASSPLGGFSGNTIYF	TGTGCTAGCAGCCCACTGGGGGGGTTCTCTGGAAACACCATATATTTT
.	TRBD2	TRBJ2-1	TRBV7-2	CASRGLAGRNEQFF	TGTGCCAGCCGTGGACTAGCGGGGAGGAATGAGCAGTTCTTC
.	TRBD2	TRBJ2-1	TRBV4-1	CASSQTSGGYYNEQFF	TGCGCCAGCAGCCAAACAAGCGGGGGGTACTACAATGAGCAGTTCTTC
.	.	TRBJ1-4	TRBV5-6	CASTGWGLEEKLFF	TGTGCCAGCACCGGATGGGGGTTGGAGGAAAAACTGTTTTTT
.	.	TRBJ1-4	TRBV7-9	CASSLEFGLRGEKLFF	TGTGCCAGCAGCTTAGAGTTTGGCCTACGGGGTGAAAAACTGTTTTTT
.	TRBD1	TRBJ1-2	TRBV7-9	CASSLGSARGRGYTF	TGTGCCAGCAGCTTAGGATCGGCTAGGGGGCGAGGCTACACCTTC
.	.	TRBJ2-3	TRBV5-4	CASSLGVMSGWPQYF	TGTGCCAGCAGCTTGGGGGTGATGAGTGGATGGCCTCAGTATTTT
once	.	TRBJ1-4	TRBV7-9	CASSLGSDVEDEKLFF	TGTGCCAGCAGCTTAGGCTCGGATGTCGAGGATGAAAAACTGTTTTTT
once	.	TRBJ1-4	TRBV5-8	CASGRGRGRVNEKLFF	TGTGCCAGCGGAAGGGGTCGGGGTAGAGTTAATGAAAAACTGTTTTTT
large	TRBD1	TRBJ1-2	TRBV5-1	CASSFTGGQGYGYTF	TGCGCCAGCAGTTTTACAGGGGGCCAAGGCTATGGCTACACCTTC
.	.	TRBJ2-7	TRBV19	CASSITGHSYEQYF	TGTGCCAGTAGTATAACAGGGCACTCCTACGAGCAGTACTTC
.	.	TRBJ1-4	TRBV5-1	CASSLGMGTTIEKLFF	TGCGCCAGCAGCTTGGGGATGGGGACGACGATTGAAAAACTGTTTTTT
.	TRBD2	TRBJ2-3	TRBV7-9	CASSQRLAADTQYF	TGTGCCAGCAGCCAGCGACTAGCGGCAGATACGCAGTATTTT
.	TRBD2	TRBJ2-2	TRBV5-6	CASTPLVGGSGELFF	TGTGCCAGCACCCCTTTGGTGGGGGGGAGCGGGGAGCTGTTTTTT
.	.	TRBJ1-1	TRBV15	CATSRARGAYEAFF	TGTGCCACCAGCAGAGCCAGGGGAGCTTATGAAGCTTTCTTT
few	TRBD2	TRBJ2-7	TRBV27	CASSLGGRYEQYF	TGTGCCAGCAGTTTGGGGGGGAGGTACGAGCAGTACTTC
.	TRBD2	TRBJ2-2	TRBV5-1	CASSLGLTSGESGELFF	TGCGCCAGCAGCTTGGGACTTACTAGCGGGGAATCCGGGGAGCTGTTTTTT
few	.	TRBJ1-2	TRBV6-5	CASSYSFEGRNGYTF	TGTGCCAGCAGTTACTCGTTTGAGGGGAGGAATGGCTACACCTTC
.	TRBD1	TRBJ2-1	TRBV5-4	CASSRDRGEYNEQFF	TGTGCCAGCAGCCGGGACAGAGGGGAGTACAATGAGCAGTTCTTC
.	TRBD2	TRBJ2-7	TRBV5-4	CASSPPGLAALPSEQYF	TGTGCCAGCAGCCCACCGGGACTAGCGGCCCTACCCTCCGAGCAGTACTTC
once	.	TRBJ2-1	TRBV19	CASSWGSYNEQFF	TGTGCCAGTAGTTGGGGGTCCTACAATGAGCAGTTCTTC
.	TRBD2	TRBJ2-3	TRBV19	CASSKGGGQSTDTQYF	TGTGCCAGTAGTAAGGGCGGGGGGCAAAGCACAGATACGCAGTATTTT
.	TRBD2	TRBJ2-7	TRBV6-1	CASSETWGGAREQYF	TGTGCCAGCAGTGAAACCTGGGGGGGAGCTCGCGAGCAGTACTTC
.	.	TRBJ2-7	TRBV7-2	CASGDQVPYEQYF	TGTGCCAGCGGAGATCAGGTTCCCTACGAGCAGTACTTC
few	.	TRBJ1-2	TRBV5-6	CASSLGTALGYGYTF	TGTGCCAGCAGCTTGGGGACAGCTTTAGGCTATGGCTACACCTTC
.	TRBD2	TRBJ2-3	TRBV7-9	CASSFPGGSTDTQYF	TGTGCCAGCAGCTTCCCGGGGGGGAGCACAGATACGCAGTATTTT
.	TRBD1	TRBJ2-1	TRBV11-2	CASSLFLGTGYNEQFF	TGTGCCAGCAGCCTGTTTTTAGGGACAGGATACAATGAGCAGTTCTTC
.	.	TRBJ1-3	TRBV5-4	CASSFGGRDSGNTIYF	TGTGCCAGCAGCTTCGGGGGAAGGGACTCTGGAAACACCATATATTTT
.	.	TRBJ2-3	TRBV7-2	CASSLVFEDTQYF	TGTGCCAGCAGCTTAGTATTTGAAGATACGCAGTATTTT
.	TRBD1	TRBJ1-1	TRBV28	CASTDRGTNQAFF	TGTGCCAGCACCGACAGGGGGACGAACCAAGCTTTCTTT
once	TRBD1	TRBJ1-2	TRBV7-4	CASRRTGSGYTF	TGTGCCAGCAGACGGACAGGGAGTGGCTACACCTTC
.	TRBD2	TRBJ2-7	TRBV11-3	CASSHRLAGTYEQYF	TGTGCCAGCAGCCACCGACTAGCGGGGACCTACGAGCAGTACTTC
.	TRBD1	TRBJ2-7	TRBV5-4	CASSFGGTGLTYEQYF	TGTGCCAGCAGCTTCGGGGGGACAGGGCTAACCTACGAGCAGTACTTC
.	.	TRBJ2-5	TRBV19	CASSTRETQYF	TGTGCCAGTAGTACCCGCGAGACCCAGTACTTC
few	.	TRBJ1-2	TRBV6-5	CASSYNTGIYGYTF	TGTGCCAGCAGTTACAACACAGGCATATATGGCTACACCTTC
.	.	TRBJ2-3	TRBV27	CASSLGPASTDTQYF	TGTGCCAGCAGTTTAGGTCCCGCCAGCACAGATACGCAGTATTTT
.	.	TRBJ1-1	TRBV7-6	CASSLQTEVGTEAFF	TGTGCCAGCAGCTTGCAAACAGAAGTTGGGACTGAAGCTTTCTTT
.	TRBD2	TRBJ2-7	TRBV25-1	CASSAQLAGQSYEQYF	TGTGCCAGCAGTGCGCAACTAGCGGGGCAATCCTACGAGCAGTACTTC
.	TRBD2	TRBJ2-2	TRBV7-2	CASSLGAGRGTGELFF	TGTGCCAGCAGCTTAGGGGCCGGGAGGGGCACCGGGGAGCTGTTTTTT
.	TRBD1	TRBJ1-1	TRBV6-6	CASTPQGAGTEAFF	TGTGCCAGCACCCCACAGGGGGCGGGCACTGAAGCTTTCTTT
.	TRBD2	TRBJ2-5	TRBV7-9	CASSLGLAGAEETQYF	TGTGCCAGCAGCCTCGGACTAGCGGGGGCGGAGGAGACCCAGTACTTC
.	.	TRBJ1-2	TRBV6-5	CASSYSRTGYTF	TGTGCCAGCAGTTACTCAAGGACAGGCTACACCTTC
.	.	TRBJ1-4	TRBV7-2	CASSLFGVAFGEKLFF	TGTGCCAGCAGCTTATTTGGGGTTGCTTTCGGTGAAAAACTGTTTTTT
.	TRBD2	TRBJ2-1	TRBV7-9	CASSSRTSGNNEQFF	TGTGCCAGCAGCTCACGGACTAGCGGTAACAATGAGCAGTTCTTC
.	TRBD1	TRBJ2-1	TRBV5-1	CASSVQGPYNEQFF	TGCGCCAGCAGCGTACAGGGGCCCTACAATGAGCAGTTCTTC